This T cell receptor beta chain was recorded in a study of T cells after yellow fever vaccination. Study-wide background: Researchers used SMART-Seq v4 Ultra Low Input to prepare fractions that had low cell numbers. Study outcomes and limitations: Of the clonotypes, a small share occurred in both CD4 and CD8 compartments.

About this clonotype: Its antigen is not known.

TCRdb reprocessed the 5' RACE reads with MiXCR, giving one entry per CDR3 protein. The data show 340,000 or so distinct CDR3 sequences, about an eighth seen once. Germline CDR1 LGHDT, CDR2 YNNKEL (reference sequence). The V end was cut by 2 bases, the J end by 0 bases, with 6 bases between. The CDR3 spans 14 residues. This sequence originates from a man between 18 and 35 years old who received the YFV17D yellow fever vaccine. The genes are TRBV3-1 and TRBJ2-3; no reliable D call. Here the sequenced sample was CD4+ T cells sorted from PBMCs, taken 15 days after the yellow fever booster vaccination. The CDR3 loop reads CASSQSTSTDTQYF. CDR3 DNA: TGTGCCAGCAGCCAATCGACTAGCACAGATACGCAGTATTTT.